Each of the 3 T cell receptor beta chains below was sequenced from the same sample in a study of T cells after yellow fever vaccination. TCRdb reanalysed the 5' RACE reads using MiXCR and keeps one entry per CDR3 protein. Found here are 620,000 or so distinct CDR3 sequences, roughly an eighth of them singletons; the top ten hold about 15%. The source material was PBMCs, sampled on the day of the yellow fever booster vaccination. The receptors here all came from a man aged 30 to 39 who received the YFV17D yellow fever vaccine.

In its sample, this clonotype was seen a few times. The genes are TRBV18 and TRBJ1-3; D remains unclear. Per germline, CDR1 KGHSH and CDR2 LQKENI. V lost 3 bases and J 4 bases, leaving 13 bases between the germline ends. CDR3 length: 15 residues. The CDR3 coding sequence is TGTGCCAGCTCACCCGGACTAACACACGGAAACACCATATATTTT. As protein: CASSPGLTHGNTIYF. Supplemented by reference TRBV18 and TRBJ1-3, the full variable domain reads NAGVMQNPRHLVRRRGQEARLRCSPMKGHSHVYWYRQLPEEGLKFMVYLQKENIIDESGMPKERFSAEFPKEGPSILRIQQVVRGDSAAYFCASSPGLTHGNTIYFGEGSWLTVV.

In its sample, this clonotype is medium-sized. The genes are TRBV15 and TRBJ2-1, with 8 bases matching TRBD2. Germline CDR1 LNHNV, CDR2 YYDKDF (reference sequence). Trimming cost V 0 bases and J 8 bases; bases outside gene matches: 9. The CDR3 is 16 residues long. This CDR3 is CATSRDVGLGGHEQFF. CDR3 bases: TGTGCCACCAGCAGAGATGTGGGACTAGGAGGCCATGAGCAGTTCTTC.

A few counts support this clonotype. The rearrangement uses TRBV5-1 and TRBJ2-3; 11 positions agree with TRBD2. CDR1 is SGHRS and CDR2 is YFSETQ in the germline V gene. This CDR3 is built from 16 residues. The junction had 9 bases not matched to a gene; V was cut back by 4 bases and J by 5 bases. The CDR3 protein is CASSPLAGGPVDTQYF. The CDR3 DNA sequence: TGCGCCAGCAGCCCCTTAGCGGGAGGGCCCGTAGATACGCAGTATTTT.